One and the same sample provided the 14 T cell receptor beta chains below, sequenced in a study of blood T cell repertoires in COVID-19. Measured with immunoSEQ multiplex PCR; TCRdb has only the in-frame clones, and not every one. The table has roughly 68,000 clones, about 91% seen once. What was sequenced was peripheral blood. Every receptor here comes from a woman between 65 and 79 years old with acute or convalescent COVID-19.

V usage is TRBV9 and J usage is TRBJ2-7; 9 bases fit TRBD1. Germline V CDR1 and CDR2: SGDLS, YYNGEE. The CDR3 runs to 16 residues. V gave up 0 bases and J gave up 0 bases; unmatched junction bases: 4. For the CDR3, the DNA is TGTGCCAGCAGCGTAGGTGGGACAGGGCACTCCTACGAGCAGTACTTC. This translates into CASSVGGTGHSYEQYF.

This clone was picked up a small number of times. The chain couples TRBV7-2 to TRBJ2-2, with D tentatively TRBD1 (6 bases). V lost 8 bases and J lost 4, with 17 bases in between. CDR1 is SGHTA and CDR2 is FQGNSA in the germline V gene. The CDR3 has 15 amino acids. CDR3 loop: CASHPRQGPTGELFF. The CDR3 DNA reads TGTGCCAGCCACCCGAGGCAGGGGCCCACCGGGGAGCTGTTTTTT.

The rearrangement joins TRBV6-6 to TRBJ1-1; TRBD1 matches 9 bases. J gave up 5 bases and V 6 bases, and 7 bases lay outside the gene matches. The germline V gene has CDR1 MNHNY and CDR2 SVGAGI (reference sequence). The CDR3 sequence is 14 residues long. The CDR3 DNA follows: TGTGCCAGCAGCTCCGGGACAGGGAGAACTGAAGCTTTCTTT. This translates into CASSSGTGRTEAFF.

This clone was recorded a few times. This chain uses TRBV5-1 with TRBJ2-7; a weak D match, TRBD1 (6 bases). Per germline, CDR1 SGHRS and CDR2 YFSETQ. The CDR3 runs to 14 residues. V was pared by 4 bases and J by 2 bases, with 13 bases between. CDR3 DNA sequence: TGCGCCAGCAGCCGGGGCCGGACAGCCTACGAGCAGTACTTC. Amino acids: CASSRGRTAYEQYF.

This clone has a single count. V and J are TRBV9 and TRBJ1-4, with 12 bases identical to TRBD1. The trim removed 3 bases at V and 11 bases at J, leaving 11 bases unmatched. CDR1 SGDLS and CDR2 YYNGEE come from the germline V gene. This CDR3 spans 16 amino acids. The CDR3 here is CASSAGQGAGMRKLFF. The CDR3 DNA follows: TGTGCCAGCAGCGCGGGACAGGGGGCCGGAATGAGGAAACTGTTTTTT.

The J gene is TRBJ1-2, the V gene TRBV27; D perhaps matches TRBD1 (5 bases). V gave up 8 bases and J gave up 2 bases, with 12 bases separating them. This CDR3 is built from 13 residues. CDR1 and CDR2 (germline): MNHEY, SMNVEV (reference sequence). The CDR3 sequence: CASGGSMNYGYTF. CDR3 sequence (DNA): TGTGCCAGCGGGGGGAGTATGAACTATGGCTACACCTTC.

The J gene is TRBJ1-2, the V gene TRBV7-2; TRBD1 matches at 7 bases. The CDR3 runs to 14 residues. The V gene's germline CDR1 is SGHTA and CDR2 FQGNSA. V lost 3 bases, J lost 3 bases, and 4 bases stayed unmatched. The CDR3 coding sequence is TGTGCCAGCAGCTTGACAGGGAACGACTATGGCTACACCTTC. The encoded protein is CASSLTGNDYGYTF.

This sequence joins TRBV2 and TRBJ1-2; TRBD1 aligns across 7 bases. Germline CDR1 SNHLY, CDR2 FYNNEI. CDR3 length: 13 amino acids. The V and J ends lost 10 bases and 7 bases, in that order; junction bases with no gene match: 12. The CDR3 reads CATMRGRGFGYTF. CDR3 DNA sequence: TGTGCCACCATGCGGGGCAGGGGGTTTGGCTACACCTTC.

The genes are TRBV5-1 and TRBJ1-1, with 10 nucleotides matching TRBD1. Germline V lookup: CDR1 SGHRS, CDR2 YFSETQ. V trimming: 3 bases; J trimming: 3 bases; junction bases outside the gene matches: 2. CDR3 size: 14 residues. CDR3 sequence reads: CASSSGTGDTEAFF. The CDR3 region has the DNA TGCGCCAGCAGCTCCGGGACAGGGGACACTGAAGCTTTCTTT.

The rearrangement uses TRBV5-4 and TRBJ2-2, with 8 bases matching TRBD2. This CDR3 spans 16 amino acids. CDR1 and CDR2 from the germline V gene are SGHNT and YYREEE (reference sequence). J gave up 6 bases and V 0 bases, and 7 bases lay outside the gene matches. The DNA of the CDR3 is TGTGCCAGCAGCTTGGGTGGGACTAGAGTCCCCGGGGAGCTGTTTTTT. Translated: CASSLGGTRVPGELFF.

The V gene is TRBV5-1, the J gene TRBJ1-4; D may be TRBD1 (5 bases). The CDR3 is 15 residues long. Per germline, CDR1 SGHRS and CDR2 YFSETQ. V lost 4 bases, J lost 2 bases, and 12 bases lay in between. DNA for the CDR3: TGCGCCAGCAGCCGGATCCCAGGGACTAATGAAAAACTGTTTTTT. Amino acid sequence: CASSRIPGTNEKLFF.

In nucleotides, the CDR3 is TGTGCCAGCAGCCTTCGGTCGACAGGGGGCGGCTATGAGCAGTTCTTC. Protein sequence: CASSLRSTGGGYEQFF. This rearrangement joins TRBV14 to TRBJ2-1; TRBD1 aligns across 10 bases. Germline V gene data show CDR1 as SGHDN and CDR2 as FVKESK. J gave up 8 bases and V 4 bases, and 11 bases lay outside the gene matches. The CDR3 sequence is 16 residues long. The full variable domain, in which reference TRBV14 and TRBJ2-1 provide the parts outside the CDR3, is EAGVTQFPSHSVIEKGQTVTLRCDPISGHDNLYWYRRVMGKEIKFLLHFVKESKQDESGMPNNRFLAERTGGTYSTLKVQPAELEDSGVYFCASSLRSTGGGYEQFFGPGTRLTVL.

The rearrangement joins TRBV10-3 to TRBJ1-2; 7 bases are a match to TRBD1. CDR3 size: 14 residues. J gave up 7 bases and V 6 bases, and 11 bases lay outside the gene matches. The germline V gene encodes CDR1 ENHRY and CDR2 SYGVKD. CDR3 DNA: TGTGCCATCAGGGCCGACAGGGAAGGGTTTGGCTACACCTTC. This translates into CAIRADREGFGYTF.

The chain joins TRBV6-1 to TRBJ1-1; D not resolved. Looked up from germline, CDR1 is MNHNS and CDR2 is SASEGT. The CDR3 spans 15 residues. V dropped 1 base and J dropped 4 bases, with 13 bases sitting between them. CDR3: CASSEVGGMGTEAFF. In DNA, the CDR3 is TGTGCCAGCAGTGAAGTCGGAGGGATGGGCACTGAAGCTTTCTTT.